This T cell receptor (beta chain) was retrieved from a study of cytomegalovirus exposure and HLA in healthy donors (dated by TCRdb to the late 2010s). Background for the entire study: In an earlier analysis of 587 of the donors, under 300 Gb of sequence data and roughly 100 million unique TCR beta sequences from 150 million to 200 million T cells were reported. Roughly 300 gigabases of sequencing data and tens of millions of unique TCR sequences were included in an early release covering about 700 HLA-typed donors. The genetic ancestry cluster associated with self-reported Caucasian donors included 65% to 90% of the roughly 400 genotyped donors. The aim of the study was to test whether cataloging public T cell receptors could identify signatures of past pathogen exposure. The T cell repertoires of around 730 subjects were profiled by immunosequencing and related to cytomegalovirus serostatus. A separate validation cohort of about 110 different subjects was used in addition to the 666-subject first cohort. The study combined high-throughput TCR immunosequencing, statistical association of individual TCRs with disease status, and machine learning to predict cytomegalovirus infection status. A later analysis re-analyzed previously published TCR beta repertoires from hundreds of donors and added high-resolution HLA genotyping to study TCR occurrence patterns. Rather than drawing on any new phenotypic data, the later analysis identified candidate immune exposures from TCR beta sequences and the way those sequences occurred across donors. In an earlier analysis of around 540 of the donors, high-throughput TCR beta sequencing was used to judge whether each TCR beta V gene segment behaved as functional or pseudogenic. Donor age, sex, ethnicity and CMV serostatus were compiled alongside the repertoire data. A later genetic analysis took genome-wide SNP genotypes for 398 of the 666 donors and used that subset as a discovery cohort. All discovery cohort repertoires had been generated using a single sequencing platform. Both class I and class II loci were covered by HLA typing, at four-digit resolution. Typing coverage varied by locus: roughly 629-640 donors for A, B, C, DRB1 and DQB1; about 520 for DQA1; about 600 for DPA1; roughly 470 for DPB1. Because of strong linkage in the cohort, four or five DR-DQ haplotypes were treated as single units for association and clustering. Among roughly 400 genotyped donors of the cohort, an average of approximately 240,000 unique TCR beta nucleotide sequences were sequenced per donor, roughly 20% of them non-productive. Overall study results and their limits: A later genetic analysis associated a missense DCLRE1C variant with V-gene and J-gene trimming of TCR beta chains, and an independent cohort replicated the association. The only immune exposure information available for the cohort was CMV serostatus. A later analysis found that TCR association rates varied across HLA loci, with DRB1 alleles showing the most associated TCRs and HLA-C alleles the fewest. In the study, some 160 TCR beta chains were listed as associated with cytomegalovirus. Because HLA typing was unavailable for some donors at each locus, only the typed subset was used in association tests. A cluster of highly shared sequence variants was judged likely to be a technical artifact of the sequencing pipeline. In an earlier analysis of approximately 590 of the donors, most TCR beta V segments were observed in productive rearrangements about 87% or about 30% of the time, broadly matching IMGT annotations. In vitro tests confirmed that a few of the cytomegalovirus-associated TCR beta chains recognize cytomegalovirus antigens. This cohort had only TCR beta chains sequenced, and the lack of alpha or paired-chain data limited which features could be detected. According to a later genetic analysis, donors in an Asian-associated ancestry cluster had fewer N-insertions in productive TCRs than the approximately 670-donor mean. Correlated functional status among segregating V segments might reflect linkage disequilibrium, but an unknown experimental factor could not be ruled out. The classifier was reported to diagnose cytomegalovirus status with high specificity and sensitivity in both the original and validation cohorts. Roughly uniform sequencing depth across donors was assumed in presence/absence analyses, although this assumption may not hold. When HLA alleles, especially DR and DQ, strongly co-occurred, TCR associations were difficult to assign to individual alleles. A later analysis reported that several top co-occurrence clusters appeared linked to parvovirus B19, influenza, CMV and Epstein-Barr virus. At a false discovery rate of 0.05, a later analysis linked approximately 18,000 TCR beta sequences to specific HLA alleles. Because the 87-base-pair reads could not distinguish some IMGT-functional V segments, including TRBV6-2 and TRBV6-3, those segments were excluded. A further reported finding was that TCR beta sequences accurately predicted the HLA-A and HLA-B alleles for most subjects in the first cohort. Most CMV-associated TCR beta chains appeared to be HLA-restricted in a later analysis, and the HLA associations seemed to be driven largely by CMV exposure. While some public TCRs were present in many individuals, most TCR sequences turned up only very rarely across donors. The authors suggested that the approach could potentially be extended to other disease states and immunological phenotypes. Compared with equally common non-associated chains, HLA-associated TCR beta chains in a later analysis were more clonally expanded and had lower generation probabilities. The earlier analysis of about 600 of the donors excluded some 15 rarely observed V segments, including chromosome 9 orphons, because counts were too low.

The cohort was made up of 650 to 700 healthy bone marrow donors. At the time of sampling, every cohort member was nominally healthy, though immune exposures that went unrecorded were likely present. The donor tested CMV seropositive and was one of the 289 seropositive cohort members. A peripheral blood sample was provided by each donor, and peripheral blood mononuclear cells were used for TCR beta sequencing. Genomic DNA extraction from the blood cell samples was performed with the Qiagen DNeasy Blood Extraction Kit. With respect to this clone: Its antigen has not been determined.

Library preparation was by the immunoSEQ multiplex PCR assay. The multiplex PCR relied on a mix of 60 forward primers for TCR Vbeta segments and 13 reverse primers for TCR Jbeta segments. A multiplex PCR assay on genomic DNA amplified the CDR3 region of rearranged TCR beta genes. The Illumina HiSeq System was used to sequence the amplified TCR beta libraries as 87-base-pair reads. Concerning the study's data processing: In a later analysis, 77 million or so unique TCR beta chains were counted across the 500 to 850 repertoires, and roughly 11 million of these chains were shared by at least two donors. Raw reads were error-corrected and collapsed into unique sequences by a nearest-neighbor algorithm in which closely related sequences were merged to remove PCR and sequencing errors. CDR3 sequences were aligned to IMGT reference sequences to assign V, D and J gene segments. For a sequence to be retained, a match of at least six nucleotides was required to both a V gene segment and a J gene segment. A rearrangement was called productive if the CDR3 had no stop codons and remained in frame with V and J, and every other rearrangement was called non-productive. Following IMGT convention, CDR3 was defined as the stretch from the second conserved V-encoded cysteine to the conserved J-encoded phenylalanine. Sequences without an unambiguous match to a single V gene segment were excluded from the earlier analysis of 500 to 700 of the donors. In an earlier analysis of several hundred of the donors, V segments were called functional above 56.7% productive rearrangements and were called segregating when the between-donor standard deviation exceeded 5%. A statistical classification framework was built for diagnosing cytomegalovirus status from the catalog of TCR beta chain sequences. In a later analysis, TCR nucleotide sequences were compared against IMGT/GENE-DB human TR gene sequences so that V and J genes could be assigned. Using the TCRdist pipeline, a later analysis assigned CDR3 sequences along with most-parsimonious VDJ recombination scenarios. In a later analysis, each TCR beta chain was defined by its CDR3 amino acid sequence together with its V-gene family, and reads without a unique V-gene family were excluded. As a way to deal with suspected cross-contamination and a sequencing artifact, a later analysis dropped 640 or so nucleotide sequences that were highly shared and had low generation probability. For each public chain, a later analysis derived a clonal expansion index from normalized ranks of inferred template counts within each repertoire. In a later analysis, generation probabilities were computed using a VDJ recombination model fitted to out-of-frame rearrangements, and the results were checked against IGoR. A later analysis scored TCR-TCR, TCR-HLA and TCR-CMV co-occurrence with hypergeometric tests, applying a repertoire-size bias correction to TCR pairs. In a later analysis, false discovery rates were estimated by permuting HLA or CMV assignments 20 times. In a later analysis, co-occurring TCRs were grouped using DBSCAN, with TCRdist sequence similarity added in when clustering inside HLA-allele-positive subsets. Co-occurrence clustering excluded repertoires with fewer than 30,000 or more than 120,000 public chains, plus five with anomalous nucleotide sharing. In its TCRdb copy, this immuneACCESS table keeps in-frame sequences only and misses some clones. Where compared with another copy, unresolved V genes explain less than half of these, and the others have no known cause. D and trimming come from the DNA, and the V and J calls and clone size come from that table. This sample's table contains about 48,000 clones. The ten largest clones capture about 6% of the sample.

The CDR3 runs 14 residues from the cysteine to the phenylalanine. Left in the record is the CDR3 DNA by itself, 42 bases read in frame from the first base. The germline V gene gives CDR1 as MNHEY and CDR2 as SVGAGI. V drops 5 bases and J drops 4 bases, leaving 14 bases in between. The material sequenced was PBMCs. The chain uses TRBV6-5 and TRBJ1-2; TRBD1 might be the D gene, on 6 matching bases. The TCR originated in a male donor in good health and CMV-seropositive. Read as DNA, the sequence is TGTGCCAGCAGTGCCCAACAGGGTCCCTATGGCTACACCTTC. This yields the protein CASSAQQGPYGYTF.